This TCR beta chain was recorded in a study of OX40 agonist ivuxolimab in advanced cancers. In the study overall: Patients received ivuxolimab, an intravenous treatment, every 2 weeks at 0.01 to 10 mg/kg.

Only in-frame clones appear in the TCRdb table, and some are missing; sequencing was by immunoSEQ multiplex PCR. The repertoire holds more than 60,000 clones, with roughly nine tenths as singletons. V lost 7 bases, J lost 5 bases, and 5 bases stayed unmatched. Looked up from germline, CDR1 is LNHDA and CDR2 is SQIVND (reference sequence). The CDR3 loop spans 14 amino acids. The sequenced sample was CD4+ or CD8+ T cells sorted from blood, obtained in a trial of the OX40 agonist ivuxolimab. The receptor was isolated from an adult with an advanced solid tumor such as melanoma, head and neck, liver or kidney cancer. This chain connects TRBV19 to TRBJ1-4; 9 bases fit TRBD1. The CDR3 is CASTSGTGNEKLFF. DNA for the CDR3: TGTGCCAGTACCTCCGGGACAGGGAATGAAAAACTGTTTTTT.